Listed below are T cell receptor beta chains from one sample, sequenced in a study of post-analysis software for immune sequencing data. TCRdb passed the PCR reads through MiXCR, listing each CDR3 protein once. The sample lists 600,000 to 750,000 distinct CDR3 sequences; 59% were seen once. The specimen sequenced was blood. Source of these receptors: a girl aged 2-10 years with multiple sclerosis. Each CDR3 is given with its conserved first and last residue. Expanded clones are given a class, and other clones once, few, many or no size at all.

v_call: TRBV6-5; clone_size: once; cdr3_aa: CASSYGSPYNEQFF
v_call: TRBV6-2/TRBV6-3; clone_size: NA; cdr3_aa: CASMSVSYEQYF
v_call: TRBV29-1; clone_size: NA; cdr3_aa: CSASPLGSSYNEQFF
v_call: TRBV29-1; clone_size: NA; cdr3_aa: CSARGDRGHSYEQYF
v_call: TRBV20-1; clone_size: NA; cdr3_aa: CSATGTGANQPQHF
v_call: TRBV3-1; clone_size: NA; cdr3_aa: CASTRAGLSYNEQFF
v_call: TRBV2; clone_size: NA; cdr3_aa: CASSFGTISREQYF
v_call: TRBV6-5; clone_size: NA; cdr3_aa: CASSWAGGDYNEQFF
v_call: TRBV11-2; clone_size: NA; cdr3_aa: CASSKDWMGGANVLTF
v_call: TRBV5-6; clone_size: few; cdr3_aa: CASSPGDTGANVLTF
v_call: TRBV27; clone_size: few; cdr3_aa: CASSFGRTSTEQYF
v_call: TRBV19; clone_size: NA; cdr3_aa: CASSITFGRGSNQPQHF
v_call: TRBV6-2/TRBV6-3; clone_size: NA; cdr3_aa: CASSYGMVNTEAFF
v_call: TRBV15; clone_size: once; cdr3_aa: CATSRGAEKETQYF
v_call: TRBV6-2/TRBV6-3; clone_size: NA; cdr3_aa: CASTKGGKIMSDEQYF
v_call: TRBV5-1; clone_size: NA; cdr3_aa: CASEAGSENEQFF
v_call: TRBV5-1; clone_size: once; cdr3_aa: CASSRDRGANYGYTF
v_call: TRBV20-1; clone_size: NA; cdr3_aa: CSGTASSYNEQYF
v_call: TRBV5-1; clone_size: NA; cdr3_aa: CASSLGFGTYTEAFF
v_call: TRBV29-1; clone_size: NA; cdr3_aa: CSVGLEGFYEQYF
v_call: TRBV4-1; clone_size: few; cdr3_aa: CASSQDLATYEQYF
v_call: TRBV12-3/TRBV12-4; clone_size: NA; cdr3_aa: CASSYHRGQGTEAFF
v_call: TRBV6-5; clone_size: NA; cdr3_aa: CASSYSGTDAYEQYF
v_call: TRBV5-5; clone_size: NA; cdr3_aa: CASSLSGGSYYEQYF
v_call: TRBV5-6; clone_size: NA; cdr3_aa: CASSFGGPYSNQPQHF
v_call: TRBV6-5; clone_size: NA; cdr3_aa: CASRNSGQLTHSPLHF
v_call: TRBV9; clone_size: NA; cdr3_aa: CASSPVVYPYEQYF
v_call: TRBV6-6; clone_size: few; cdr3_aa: CASRGGGSYEQYF
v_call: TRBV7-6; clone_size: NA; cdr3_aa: CASSFGTDPREQYF
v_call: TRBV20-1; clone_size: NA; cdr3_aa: CSALGDRADTQYF
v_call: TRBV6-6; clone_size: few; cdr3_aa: CASRAQGGSGEQYF